This T cell receptor (beta chain) originates from a study of post-analysis software for immune sequencing data. Overall study: Some patients lacked subtype; others had relapsing-remitting, secondary progressive or progressive-relapsing disease. Overall study results and limits: Significantly lower normalized Chao1 diversity was seen in multiple sclerosis patients than in controls. Elevated frequency relative to controls characterized 4 or 5 TRBV segments in patients, TRBV5-6, TRBV5-1 and TRBV20-1 among them.

As to this clonotype: Its specificity is not known.

Germline-derived CDR1 and CDR2 are SGDLS and YYNGEE. The CDR3 length is 14 residues. Between the trimmed V and J ends, which lost 2 bases and 1 base, there was a span of 9 bases. Built from TCR beta cDNA, the libraries had unique molecular identifiers in them. Once about 0.95 to 10 million T cells were used, about 490,000 cDNA molecules resulted. MiXCR, applied by TCRdb to the PCR reads, yields one record per CDR3 protein. The table lists 750,000 to 950,000 distinct CDR3 sequences, 53% of them singletons. Material: blood. The clonotype originates from a girl aged 5 to 17 with multiple sclerosis. The chain links TRBV9 to TRBJ1-1; D is unresolved. This CDR3 is CASSVVPGNTEAFF. Here the CDR3 DNA reads TGTGCCAGCAGCGTCGTTCCAGGGAACACTGAAGCTTTCTTT.